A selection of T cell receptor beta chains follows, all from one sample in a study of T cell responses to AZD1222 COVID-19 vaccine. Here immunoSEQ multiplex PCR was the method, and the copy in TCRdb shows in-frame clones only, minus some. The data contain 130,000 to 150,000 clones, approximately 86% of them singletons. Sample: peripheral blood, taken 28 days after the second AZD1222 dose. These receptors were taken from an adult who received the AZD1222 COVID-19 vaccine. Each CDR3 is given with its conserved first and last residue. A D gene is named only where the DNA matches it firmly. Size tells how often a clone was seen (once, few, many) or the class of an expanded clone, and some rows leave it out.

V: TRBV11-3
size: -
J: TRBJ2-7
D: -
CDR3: CASSLNAYEQYF
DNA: TGTGCCAGCAGCCTCAATGCCTACGAGCAGTACTTC

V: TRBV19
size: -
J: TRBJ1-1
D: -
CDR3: CASRTEAFF
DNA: TGTGCCAGTAGGACTGAAGCTTTCTTT

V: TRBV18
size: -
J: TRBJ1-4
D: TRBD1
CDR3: CASSPGTGGMEKLFF
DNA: TGTGCCAGCTCACCGGGGACAGGGGGCATGGAAAAACTGTTTTTT

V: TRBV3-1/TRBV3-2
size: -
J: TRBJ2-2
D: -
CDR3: CASSQGKQNTGELFF
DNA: TGTGCCAGCAGCCAAGGGAAACAGAACACCGGGGAGCTGTTTTTT

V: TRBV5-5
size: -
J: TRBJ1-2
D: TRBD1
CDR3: CASSPGQVLNYGYTF
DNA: TGTGCCAGCAGCCCAGGACAGGTTTTAAACTATGGCTACACCTTC

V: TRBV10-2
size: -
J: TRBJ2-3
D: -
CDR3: CASRDLSPDTQYF
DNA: TGCGCCAGCCGGGACCTCTCCCCAGATACGCAGTATTTT

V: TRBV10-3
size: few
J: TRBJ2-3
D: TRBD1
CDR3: CAISGTGTVDTQYF
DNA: TGTGCCATCAGTGGGACAGGGACCGTAGATACGCAGTATTTT

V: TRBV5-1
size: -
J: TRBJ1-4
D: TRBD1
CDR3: CASSPPTGANEKLFF
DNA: TGCGCCAGCAGCCCCCCGACAGGGGCTAATGAAAAACTGTTTTTT

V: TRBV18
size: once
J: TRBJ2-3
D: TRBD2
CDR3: CASSPPIRTSGTDTQYF
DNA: TGTGCCAGCTCACCACCGATTCGAACTAGCGGGACAGATACGCAGTATTTT

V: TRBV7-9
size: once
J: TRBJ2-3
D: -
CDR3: CASSNSKARGGTDTQYF
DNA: TGTGCCAGCAGCAACTCGAAGGCGAGGGGGGGCACAGATACGCAGTATTTT

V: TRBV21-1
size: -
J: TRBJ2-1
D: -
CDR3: CASIQYRDRTNEQFF
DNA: TGTGCCAGCATACAATACCGGGACAGGACGAATGAGCAGTTCTTC

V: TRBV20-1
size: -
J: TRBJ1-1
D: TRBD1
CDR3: CGLDREGLAFF
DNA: TGCGGATTGGACAGGGAAGGTTTGGCTTTCTTT

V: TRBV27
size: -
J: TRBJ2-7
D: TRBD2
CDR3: CASSTLPGGRPEQYF
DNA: TGTGCCAGCAGCACTCTACCGGGGGGGCGGCCCGAGCAGTACTTC

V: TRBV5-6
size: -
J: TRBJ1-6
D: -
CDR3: CASSWGVGSPLHF
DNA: TGTGCCAGCAGCTGGGGGGTCGGGTCACCCCTCCACTTT

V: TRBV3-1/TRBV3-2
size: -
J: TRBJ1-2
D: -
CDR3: CASSQDLRFRSNYGYTF
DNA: TGTGCCAGCAGCCAAGATCTTCGGTTCCGATCCAACTATGGCTACACCTTC

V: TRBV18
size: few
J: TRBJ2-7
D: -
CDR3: CASSPRTAYEQYF
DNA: TGTGCCAGCTCCCCCCGGACAGCCTACGAGCAGTACTTC

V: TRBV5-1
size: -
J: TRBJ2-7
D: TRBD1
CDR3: CASSLQDRGSYGQYF
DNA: TGCGCCAGCAGCTTGCAGGACAGGGGTTCGTACGGGCAGTACTTC

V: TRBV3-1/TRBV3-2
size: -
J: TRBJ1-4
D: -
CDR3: CASRTYENEKLFF
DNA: TGTGCCAGCAGAACGTACGAAAATGAAAAACTGTTTTTT

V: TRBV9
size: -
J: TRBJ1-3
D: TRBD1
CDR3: CASSVDHRDRGQSSGNTIYF
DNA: TGTGCCAGCAGCGTGGACCACCGGGACAGGGGGCAGAGCTCTGGAAACACCATATATTTT

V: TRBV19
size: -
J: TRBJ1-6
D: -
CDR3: CASSINHANSPLHF
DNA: TGTGCCAGTAGTATCAACCACGCTAATTCACCCCTCCACTTT

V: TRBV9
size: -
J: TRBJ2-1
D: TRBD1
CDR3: CASSVAEQGVAYNEQFF
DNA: TGTGCCAGCAGCGTAGCTGAACAGGGGGTAGCCTACAATGAGCAGTTCTTC

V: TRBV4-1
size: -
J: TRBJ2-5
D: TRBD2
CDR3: CASSQDQTSGRAGETQYF
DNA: TGCGCCAGCAGCCAAGATCAGACTAGCGGGAGGGCGGGGGAGACCCAGTACTTC

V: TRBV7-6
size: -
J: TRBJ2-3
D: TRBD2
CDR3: CASSSMPSGTFTDTQYF
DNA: TGTGCCAGCAGCTCTATGCCTAGCGGGACGTTCACAGATACGCAGTATTTT

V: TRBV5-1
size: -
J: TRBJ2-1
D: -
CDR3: CASSTAAANEQFF
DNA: TGCGCCAGCAGCACCGCCGCGGCCAATGAGCAGTTCTTC

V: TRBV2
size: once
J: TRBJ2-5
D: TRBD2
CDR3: CASMPSLGLAGDQETQYF
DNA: TGTGCCAGCATGCCCTCCCTTGGGCTAGCGGGAGACCAAGAGACCCAGTACTTC

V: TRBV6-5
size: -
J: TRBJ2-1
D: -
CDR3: CASRPPGSSYNEQFF
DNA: TGTGCCAGCAGACCCCCAGGGAGCTCCTACAATGAGCAGTTCTTC

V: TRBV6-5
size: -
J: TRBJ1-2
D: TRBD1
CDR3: CASSRTGWLYGYTF
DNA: TGTGCCAGCAGCCGGACAGGGTGGCTCTATGGCTACACCTTC

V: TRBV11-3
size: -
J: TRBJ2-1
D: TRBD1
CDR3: CASSLAGTGLYNEQFF
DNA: TGTGCCAGCAGCTTAGCCGGGACAGGGCTCTACAATGAGCAGTTCTTC

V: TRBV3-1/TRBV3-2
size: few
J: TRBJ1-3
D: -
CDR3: CASSPSSGNTIYF
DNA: TGTGCCAGCAGCCCCTCCTCTGGAAACACCATATATTTT

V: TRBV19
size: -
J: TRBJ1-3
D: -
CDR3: CASSGSSGNTIYF
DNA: TGTGCCAGTAGTGGGAGCTCTGGAAACACCATATATTTT

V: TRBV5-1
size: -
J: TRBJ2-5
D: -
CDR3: CASSSGQETQYF
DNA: TGCGCCAGCAGCTCCGGCCAAGAGACCCAGTACTTC

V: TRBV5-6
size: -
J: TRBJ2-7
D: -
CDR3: CASSLTGEQYF
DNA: TGTGCCAGCAGCCTGACAGGCGAGCAGTACTTC

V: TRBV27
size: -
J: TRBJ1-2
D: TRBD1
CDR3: CASSLFPAGGYGYTF
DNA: TGTGCCAGCAGTCTCTTCCCGGCAGGGGGGTATGGCTACACCTTC

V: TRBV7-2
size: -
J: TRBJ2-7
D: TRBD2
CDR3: CASSFSGTGLYEQYF
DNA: TGTGCCAGCAGCTTCAGCGGGACTGGGCTCTACGAGCAGTACTTC

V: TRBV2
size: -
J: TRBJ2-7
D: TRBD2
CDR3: CASSRLALMGEQYF
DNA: TGTGCCAGCAGTCGACTAGCACTTATGGGCGAGCAGTACTTC

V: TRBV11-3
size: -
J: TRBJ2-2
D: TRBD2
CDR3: CASSTTRGAGELFF
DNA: TGTGCCAGCAGCACTACCCGGGGGGCCGGGGAGCTGTTTTTT

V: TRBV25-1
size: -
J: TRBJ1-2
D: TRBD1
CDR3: CASSPGQGHGYTF
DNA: TGTGCCAGCAGTCCCGGACAGGGGCATGGCTACACCTTC

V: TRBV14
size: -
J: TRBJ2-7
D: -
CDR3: CASSRYGSPFYEQYF
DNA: TGTGCCAGCAGCCGCTACGGGAGCCCTTTCTACGAGCAGTACTTC

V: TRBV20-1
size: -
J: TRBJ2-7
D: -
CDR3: CSAPDNYEQYF
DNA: TGCAGTGCCCCGGACAATTACGAGCAGTACTTC

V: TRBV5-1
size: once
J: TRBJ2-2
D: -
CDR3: CASSFVGGGSGELFF
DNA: TGCGCCAGCAGCTTTGTAGGCGGGGGCTCGGGGGAGCTGTTTTTT

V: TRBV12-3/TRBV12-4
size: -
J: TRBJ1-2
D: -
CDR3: CASSLGVFGYTF
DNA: TGTGCCAGCAGTTTAGGGGTTTTTGGCTACACCTTC

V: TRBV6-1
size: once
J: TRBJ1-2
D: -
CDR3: CASSEAAHGYTF
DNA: TGTGCCAGCAGTGAAGCAGCGCATGGCTACACCTTC

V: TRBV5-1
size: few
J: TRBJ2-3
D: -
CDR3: CASTWGSSTDTQYF
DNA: TGCGCCAGCACTTGGGGTAGCAGCACAGATACGCAGTATTTT

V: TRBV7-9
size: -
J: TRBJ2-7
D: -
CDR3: CASSPAYEQYF
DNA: TGTGCCAGCAGTCCCGCCTACGAGCAGTACTTC

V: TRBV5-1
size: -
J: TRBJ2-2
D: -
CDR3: CASSLAVGQRVNTGELFF
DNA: TGCGCCAGCAGCTTGGCCGTTGGCCAGCGGGTGAACACCGGGGAGCTGTTTTTT

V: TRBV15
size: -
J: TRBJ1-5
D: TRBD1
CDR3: CAAGQPSNQPQHF
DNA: TGTGCCGCGGGACAGCCTAGCAATCAGCCCCAGCATTTT

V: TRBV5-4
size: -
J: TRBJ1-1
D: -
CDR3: CASSYDRNTEAFF
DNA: TGTGCCAGCAGCTATGACAGGAACACTGAAGCTTTCTTT

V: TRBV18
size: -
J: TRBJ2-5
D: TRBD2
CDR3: CASSPTGLAYQETQYF
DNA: TGTGCCAGCTCACCTACGGGACTAGCGTACCAAGAGACCCAGTACTTC

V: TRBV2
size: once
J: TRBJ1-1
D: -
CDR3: CASSEGTNTEAFF
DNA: TGTGCCAGCAGTGAAGGGACGAACACTGAAGCTTTCTTT

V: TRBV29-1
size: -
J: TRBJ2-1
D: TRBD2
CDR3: CSVDGLAGGGTYNEQFF
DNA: TGCAGCGTTGATGGCTTAGCGGGAGGGGGGACCTACAATGAGCAGTTCTTC

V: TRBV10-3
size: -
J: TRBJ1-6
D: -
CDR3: CAISQGQSSSPLHF
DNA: TGTGCCATCAGCCAGGGGCAAAGCAGTTCACCCCTCCACTTT

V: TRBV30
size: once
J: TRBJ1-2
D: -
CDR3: CAWSVQVQNYGYTF
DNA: TGTGCCTGGAGTGTACAGGTCCAGAACTATGGCTACACCTTC